The 20 T cell receptor beta chains below all came from one sample that was sequenced in a study of T cells expressing NK-cell markers. TCRdb reanalyzed the 5' RACE reads and collapses them to one entry per CDR3 protein, without DNA. Seen in this sample are roughly 180,000 distinct CDR3 sequences; the ten most common clones hold 20%. Sequenced input: blood T cells: a sorted CD56 or NKG2C T cell subset, CD4+ or CD8+ T cells, or bulk PBMC T cells (not recorded which). The source of these receptors is a man between 18 and 69 years old in good health.

V usage is TRBV6-1 and J usage is TRBJ2-1; no DNA is available, so the TRBD2 call from TCRdb remains unchecked. The CDR3 is made up of 15 amino acids. CDR1 and CDR2 (germline): MNHNS, SASEGT. The CDR3 spells CASSGASGGAGEQFF.

The V gene is TRBV12-2, the J gene TRBJ1-1; TCRdb calls TRBD1, which cannot be checked without DNA. TRBV12-2 is a recognized pseudogene. The CDR3 is 17 amino acids. The CDR3 sequence: CASRRPNRSTMNTEAFF.

CDR3 sequence: CASSGINQPQHF. The genes are TRBV7-8 and TRBJ1-5. The germline V gene has CDR1 SGHVS and CDR2 FQNEAQ. The CDR3 has 12 amino acids.

The chain uses TRBV9 and TRBJ1-2. CDR1 is SGDLS and CDR2 is YYNGEE in the germline V gene. The CDR3 length is 14 residues. CDR3 loop: CASSVGPGIYGYTF.

CDR3 amino acids: CASSVGSGGNYEQYF. The chain uses TRBV9 and TRBJ2-7; the TRBD1 assignment by TCRdb is unverifiable without DNA. The CDR3 loop spans 15 amino acids. Germline CDR1 is SGDLS and CDR2 is YYNGEE.

The chain is built from TRBV12-3 or TRBV12-4 and TRBJ1-1; TCRdb's D gene call, TRBD1, goes unchecked for lack of DNA. The CDR3 extends over 14 amino acids. The CDR3: CASSFGQGETEAFF.

The CDR3 loop is CASSLDRGHYEQYF. The rearrangement joins TRBV13 to TRBJ2-7; TCRdb calls TRBD1, which cannot be checked without DNA. The CDR3 loop spans 14 amino acids. Germline assignment: CDR1 PRHDT and CDR2 FYEKMQ (reference sequence).

The gene calls are TRBV4-1 and TRBJ1-1; the D call from TCRdb, TRBD1, cannot be confirmed without DNA. The CDR3 has 14 amino acids. Germline values: CDR1 MGHRA, CDR2 YSYEKL. The CDR3 region is CASSSITGNTEAFF.

This chain connects TRBV4-1 to TRBJ2-1; the TRBD1 assignment by TCRdb is unverifiable without DNA. This CDR3 region has 19 residues. Germline V gene lookup returns CDR1 MGHRA and CDR2 YSYEKL. The CDR3 here is CASSQDLFGGSGDYNEQFF.

The V call is TRBV6-2 or TRBV6-3, the J call TRBJ2-7; no DNA is available, so the TRBD2 call from TCRdb remains unchecked. The CDR3 extends over 13 amino acids. The germline gives CDR1 MNHEY, CDR2 SVGEGT. The CDR3 protein is CASRGLTSYEQYF.

The chain recombines TRBV18 with TRBJ2-3; TCRdb's D call of TRBD2 is untestable without DNA. This CDR3 contains 15 residues. The germline CDR1 and CDR2 sequences are KGHSH and LQKENI. This CDR3 reads CASSPVEGLTDTQYF.

The V gene is TRBV6-1, the J gene TRBJ2-7; TCRdb reports TRBD1, a call that lacks DNA to check it against. CDR1 and CDR2 (germline): MNHNS, SASEGT. The CDR3 spans 15 residues. CDR3 protein: CASSQHGQGSYEQYF.

This rearrangement joins TRBV6-5 to TRBJ2-7. The CDR3 has 15 amino acids. Germline V gives CDR1 MNHEY, CDR2 SVGAGI. The CDR3 loop is CASRLGTSTFYEQYF.

The rearrangement joins TRBV21-1 to TRBJ2-1; TCRdb's D gene call, TRBD1, goes unchecked for lack of DNA. TRBV21-1 is listed as a pseudogene. The CDR3 totals 17 residues. The chain's CDR3 is CASSTVGGQGIANEQFF.

The J gene is TRBJ1-2, the V gene TRBV7-9. Germline-derived CDR1 and CDR2 are SEHNR and FQNEAQ (reference sequence). The CDR3 sequence is 15 residues long. The CDR3 sequence is CASSLASSTENGYTF. Together with reference TRBV7-9 and TRBJ1-2, the CDR3 gives the full variable domain: DTGVSQNPRHKITKRGQNVTFRCDPISEHNRLYWYRQTLGQGPEFLTYFQNEAQLEKSRLLSDRFSAERPKGSFSTLEIQRTEQGDSAMYLCASSLASSTENGYTFGSGTRLTVV.

V usage is TRBV12-3 or TRBV12-4 and J usage is TRBJ2-5; as DNA is missing, the TRBD2 call by TCRdb cannot be tested. The CDR3 is 16 residues long. The CDR3 loop reads CASSLRASAFQETQYF.

CDR3 region: CASRRGEKLFF. This chain links TRBV27 with TRBJ1-4; without DNA, the TCRdb call of TRBD1 cannot be checked. CDR3 length: 11 amino acids. CDR1 is MNHEY and CDR2 is SMNVEV in the germline V gene (reference sequence).

This chain connects TRBV20-1 to TRBJ2-3; checking the TCRdb D call of TRBD1 is not possible without DNA. This CDR3 is built from 16 residues. Germline CDR1 DFQATT, CDR2 SNEGSKA (reference sequence). The CDR3 loop reads CSATGQGDTSTDTQYF.

The chain is built from TRBV7-9 and TRBJ2-7; TCRdb lists TRBD1, though no DNA is available to test this call. Germline CDR1 SEHNR, CDR2 FQNEAQ (reference sequence). The CDR3 runs to 15 residues. CDR3 loop: CASSSSLTGGDEQYF.

This chain joins TRBV6-1 and TRBJ2-3; TCRdb names TRBD2, which stays unverified in the absence of DNA. The germline V gene has CDR1 MNHNS and CDR2 SASEGT. The length of the CDR3 is 15 residues. The chain's CDR3 is CAISLAGGPRDTQYF.